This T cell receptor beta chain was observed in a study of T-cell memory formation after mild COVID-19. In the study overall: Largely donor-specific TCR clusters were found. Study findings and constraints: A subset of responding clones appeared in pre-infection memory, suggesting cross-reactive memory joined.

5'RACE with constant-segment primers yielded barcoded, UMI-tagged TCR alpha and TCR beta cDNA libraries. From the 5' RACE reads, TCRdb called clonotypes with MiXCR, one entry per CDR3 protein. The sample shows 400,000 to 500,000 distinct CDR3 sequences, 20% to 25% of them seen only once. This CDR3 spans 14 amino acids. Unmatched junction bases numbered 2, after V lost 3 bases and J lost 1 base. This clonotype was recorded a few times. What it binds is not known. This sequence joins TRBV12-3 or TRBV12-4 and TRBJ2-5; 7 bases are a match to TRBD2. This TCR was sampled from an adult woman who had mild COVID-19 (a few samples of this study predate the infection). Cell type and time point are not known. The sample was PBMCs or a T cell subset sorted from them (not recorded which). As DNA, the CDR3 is TGTGCCAGCAGTTTGGGGGGGGTCCAAGAGACCCAGTACTTC. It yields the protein CASSLGGVQETQYF.